The 9 T cell receptor beta chains below were found in one sample sequenced in a study of blood T cell repertoires in COVID-19. TCRdb's table, derived via immunoSEQ multiplex PCR, lists solely in-frame clones and lacks some. Of approximately 450,000 clones in the sample, around 88% were seen once. The specimen sequenced was peripheral blood. The receptors here all came from a young woman with acute or convalescent COVID-19.

This clone was seen only once. The genes are TRBV29-1 and TRBJ1-2; D is perhaps TRBD1 (5 bases). CDR1 and CDR2 from the germline V gene are SQVTM and ANQGSEA. Trimming took 5 bases from V and 6 from J, leaving 19 bases between them. The CDR3 is 14 amino acids. DNA for the CDR3: TGCAGCGTTCCCCCCGGGGGAACAGTGAATGGCTACACCTTC. Amino acids: CSVPPGGTVNGYTF.

The J gene is TRBJ2-5, the V gene TRBV11-1; 8 bases are shared with TRBD1. V shed 5 bases, J shed 2 bases, and the junction held 10 bases outside the gene matches. Germline-derived CDR1 and CDR2 are SGHAT and FQDESV (reference sequence). The length of the CDR3 is 16 residues. CDR3: CASSPRDRTSQETQYF. Written as DNA, the CDR3 is TGTGCCAGCAGCCCAAGGGACAGGACGTCTCAAGAGACCCAGTACTTC.

The chain couples TRBV5-5 to TRBJ2-4; 8 positions agree with TRBD1. Trimming took 4 bases from V and 9 from J; bases not matched to a gene: 6. CDR1 and CDR2 from the germline V gene are SGHKS and YYEKEE (reference sequence). The CDR3 length is 13 residues. CDR3 sequence reads: CASSTQGDGIQYF. In DNA, the CDR3 is TGTGCCAGCAGCACACAGGGGGACGGCATTCAGTACTTC.

This clone was detected only a few times. For the CDR3, the DNA is TGTGCCAGCAGTTCAAGCGGGACTATTCCTGAGGAGCAGTACTTC. Its protein product is CASSSSGTIPEEQYF. The chain recombines TRBV6-5 with TRBJ2-7, with 7 bases fitting TRBD2. The junction had 13 bases not matched to a gene; V was cut back by 4 bases and J by 7 bases. Germline V lookup: CDR1 MNHEY, CDR2 SVGAGI. This CDR3 spans 15 amino acids.

The chain is built from TRBV5-6 and TRBJ1-4; D call uncertain. The CDR3 extends over 15 amino acids. Trimming cost V 5 bases and J 4 bases, with 15 bases left between them. Looked up from germline, CDR1 is SGHDT and CDR2 is YYEEEE. Here the CDR3 reads CASSFRIAGNEKLFF. Here the CDR3 DNA reads TGTGCCAGCAGTTTCAGAATTGCGGGTAATGAAAAACTGTTTTTT.

The chain has TRBV11-3 and TRBJ2-3; D remains unclear. Germline V gene data show CDR1 as SGHNT and CDR2 as YENEEA. V lost 0 bases to trimming and J lost 6 bases, with 7 bases between them. The CDR3 runs to 13 residues. The CDR3: CASSLEKEDTQYF. The DNA of the CDR3 is TGTGCCAGCAGCTTAGAAAAGGAGGATACGCAGTATTTT.

V usage is TRBV19 and J usage is TRBJ1-1; 10 bases line up with TRBD1. Losses at the gene ends were 3 bases for V and 7 bases for J; bases not matched to a gene: 8. Germline CDR1 reads LNHDA; CDR2 reads SQIVND (reference sequence). The CDR3 length is 15 residues. CDR3 in amino acids: CASSMVGTGDIEAFF. CDR3 bases: TGTGCCAGTAGTATGGTCGGGACAGGGGATATTGAAGCTTTCTTT.

The chain has TRBV3-1 (or the pseudogene TRBV3-2) and TRBJ1-2; TRBD1 matches at 8 bases. Germline V gene data show CDR1 as LGHDT and CDR2 as YNNKEL (reference sequence). The V gene end was trimmed by 1 base and the J gene end by 8 bases; junction bases not matched to a gene: 3. The CDR3 has 13 amino acids. The CDR3 is CASSQVTGGGYTF. The CDR3 region has the DNA TGTGCCAGCAGCCAAGTTACAGGGGGAGGCTACACCTTC.

On this clone: The same CDR3 also results from other DNA sequences found in this sample. CDR3 nucleotides: TGCGCCAGCAGCTTGGCCGGACAGGGGGAGACCCAGTACTTC. Translating it yields CASSLAGQGETQYF. This rearrangement joins TRBV5-1 to TRBJ2-5, with 9 bases fitting TRBD1. This CDR3 region has 14 residues. In germline, CDR1 is SGHRS, CDR2 YFSETQ. Germline trimming cut 0 bases from V and 5 bases from J; bases unmatched to any gene: 2.